This TCR beta chain emerged from a study of T cell repertoires in cytomegalovirus infection. Study background: Based on public TCR beta signatures, there were indications of CMV infection and of a matching HLA type. Study observations and caveats: Frequencies of public TCR beta families were cumulated, and this identified carriers of CMV plus the relevant HLA.

TCRdb analysed the reads with MiXCR anew, one entry per CDR3 protein. Of about 150,000 distinct CDR3 sequences in the sample, approximately 17% were seen once. This clonotype was picked up a small number of times. The target antigen is unknown. This CDR3 contains 17 residues. Germline values: CDR1 SEHNR, CDR2 FQNEAQ (reference sequence). The V end was cut by 5 bases, the J end by 2 bases, with 19 bases between. The sequenced sample was CD8+ T cells from PBMCs. This chain uses TRBV7-9 with TRBJ2-1; no clear D. The TCR comes from a human donor in good health (CMV status not recorded). Some clones in this sample may be carry-over from other donors' samples. CDR3 sequence: CASSTPRNGWAYNEQFF. Here the CDR3 DNA reads TGTGCCAGCAGCACCCCCCGAAACGGATGGGCCTACAATGAGCAGTTCTTC.